This passage covers 27 T cell receptor beta chains from one sample sequenced in a study of blood T cell repertoires in COVID-19. TCRdb's copy holds only in-frame clones and misses some; the assay was immunoSEQ multiplex PCR. Here the sample spans approximately 400,000 clones, 80% to 85% being singletons. Material for sequencing was PBMCs or T cells enriched from blood (not recorded which). The receptors were sampled from a woman aged 45-60 years who had recovered from COVID-19.

The chain couples TRBV6-5 to TRBJ1-6; D is possibly TRBD1 (6 bases). Germline assignment: CDR1 MNHEY and CDR2 SVGAGI. The CDR3 loop spans 16 amino acids. Between the trimmed V and J ends, which lost 0 bases and 7 bases, there was a span of 13 bases. CDR3 DNA sequence: TGTGCCAGCAGTTACTCCTCGAGGGGGACCAATTCACCCCTCCACTTT. This gives the protein CASSYSSRGTNSPLHF.

The count of this clone is one. The rearrangement links TRBV19 to TRBJ2-2; TRBD2 matches 9 bases. Trimming at V came to 10 bases and at J to 4 bases, leaving 13 bases not matched to a gene. The CDR3 extends over 16 amino acids. CDR1 and CDR2 (germline): LNHDA, SQIVND (reference sequence). The CDR3 nucleotides are TGTGCCACCTCCTGGGGCGGGGGGGCGACCACCGGGGAGCTGTTTTTT. Protein: CATSWGGGATTGELFF.

The count of this clone is one. The chain is built from TRBV27 and TRBJ2-7; D unclear. This CDR3 spans 13 amino acids. From germline, CDR1 is MNHEY and CDR2 SMNVEV (reference sequence). Trimming left V 3 bases short and J 4 bases short, with 10 bases between. The CDR3 sequence: CASSLESHYEQYF. The CDR3 DNA is TGTGCCAGCAGTTTGGAGAGTCATTACGAGCAGTACTTC.

This clone turned up a few times. This chain links TRBV7-2 with TRBJ1-3; D not resolved. The germline V gene encodes CDR1 SGHTA and CDR2 FQGNSA. V was trimmed by 5 bases and J by 1 base, leaving 15 bases between them. The CDR3 sequence is 16 residues long. The CDR3 sequence: CASSLAGFSSGNTIYF. In DNA form, the CDR3 reads TGTGCCAGCAGCCTCGCCGGGTTCTCGTCTGGAAACACCATATATTTT.

The V and J genes are TRBV5-5 and TRBJ1-1; 7 positions agree with TRBD1. Losses at the gene ends were 4 bases for V and 4 bases for J; bases not matched to a gene: 7. Per germline, CDR1 SGHKS and CDR2 YYEKEE (reference sequence). The CDR3 spans 14 residues. CDR3 loop: CASSKTGVGTEAFF. In nucleotides, the CDR3 is TGTGCCAGCAGCAAAACAGGGGTAGGCACTGAAGCTTTCTTT.

This clone was detected once. This chain connects TRBV6-5 to TRBJ1-2; 9 bases line up with TRBD1. The V segment lost 6 bases and the J segment 5 bases; nucleotides outside the gene matches: 10. The germline V gene encodes CDR1 MNHEY and CDR2 SVGAGI. The CDR3 runs to 15 residues. The chain's CDR3 is CASRQTGTGIYGYTF. The CDR3 region has the DNA TGTGCCAGCAGGCAAACCGGGACAGGGATATATGGCTACACCTTC.

This chain connects TRBV6-5 to TRBJ1-6; TRBD1 matches 8 bases. J was trimmed by 8 bases and V by 6 bases; bases with no gene match: 9. The germline V gene encodes CDR1 MNHEY and CDR2 SVGAGI. The CDR3 sequence is 15 residues long. The DNA of the CDR3 is TGTGCCAGCAGGAGGACAGGGCCGGTTCATTCACCCCTCCACTTT. Its translation is CASRRTGPVHSPLHF.

This rearrangement joins TRBV30 to TRBJ2-2; 9 bases map to TRBD2. V lost 4 bases and J lost 5; bases outside the gene matches: 8. The CDR3 loop spans 15 amino acids. CDR1 GTSNPN and CDR2 SVGIG come from the germline V gene (reference sequence). The CDR3 coding sequence is TGTGCCTGGATTACCGCGGGAGGGCCGACCGGGGAGCTGTTTTTT. Amino acids: CAWITAGGPTGELFF.

The genes are TRBV20-1 and TRBJ2-7, with D uncertain. Germline-derived CDR1 and CDR2 are DFQATT and SNEGSKA (reference sequence). The CDR3 sequence is 12 residues long. V was trimmed by 3 bases and J by 9 bases, leaving 15 bases between them. The DNA of the CDR3 is TGCAGTGCTAGTTCGGTAGCCTCGGTGCAGTACTTC. Amino acid sequence: CSASSVASVQYF.

V is TRBV11-3 and J is TRBJ1-4; D is unresolved. V was shortened by 4 bases and J by 2 bases, with 11 bases between the two germline ends. This CDR3 contains 15 residues. In germline, CDR1 is SGHNT, CDR2 YENEEA. Here the CDR3 reads CASSSQQPTNEKLFF. The CDR3 DNA is TGTGCCAGCAGCTCCCAACAGCCTACTAATGAAAAACTGTTTTTT.

The chain couples TRBV7-2 to TRBJ1-2; D ambiguous. Germline V CDR1 and CDR2: SGHTA, FQGNSA. V lost 7 bases to trimming and J lost 1 base, with 19 bases between them. The CDR3 extends over 16 amino acids. Written as DNA, the CDR3 is TGTGCCAGCAACCCCCATCCGGCGGGGATTAACTATGGCTACACCTTC. This codes for CASNPHPAGINYGYTF.

The rearrangement uses TRBV7-2 and TRBJ2-1; TRBD2 aligns across 9 bases. J was trimmed by 6 bases and V by 2 bases; bases with no gene match: 5. The length of the CDR3 is 15 residues. Per germline, CDR1 SGHTA and CDR2 FQGNSA. CDR3 protein: CASSLKRGDPNEQFF. CDR3 nucleotides: TGTGCCAGCAGCTTAAAGCGGGGGGATCCCAATGAGCAGTTCTTC.

The rearrangement joins TRBV5-1 to TRBJ1-1, with D maybe TRBD1 (6 bases). CDR1 and CDR2 (germline): SGHRS, YFSETQ. V was clipped by 4 bases and J by 8 bases, with 21 bases between them. The length of the CDR3 is 15 residues. CDR3 residues: CASSKSAGQITEAFF. Written as DNA, the CDR3 is TGCGCCAGCAGCAAATCTGCCGGACAGATCACCGAAGCTTTCTTT. The full variable domain, in which reference TRBV5-1 and TRBJ1-1 provide the parts outside the CDR3, is KAGVTQTPRYLIKTRGQQVTLSCSPISGHRSVSWYQQTPGQGLQFLFEYFSETQRNKGNFPGRFSGRQFSNSRSEMNVSTLELGDSALYLCASSKSAGQITEAFFGQGTRLTVV.

The chain employs TRBV7-9 and TRBJ2-6, with D possibly being TRBD1 (6 bases). Germline lookup yields CDR1 SEHNR and CDR2 FQNEAQ (reference sequence). V was pared by 4 bases and J by 0 bases, with 10 bases between. The CDR3 runs 16 residues. The CDR3 DNA is TGTGCCAGCAGCTCCTACAGGGCCTCTGGGGCCAACGTCCTGACTTTC. Protein product: CASSSYRASGANVLTF.

CDR3 amino acids: CASSQVAGASYGYTF. DNA for the CDR3: TGCGCCAGCAGCCAAGTGGCAGGGGCCAGCTATGGCTACACCTTC. V gene TRBV4-1 combines with J gene TRBJ1-2, with TRBD1 as a possible D gene (6 bases). This CDR3 region has 15 residues. Trimming cost V 1 base and J 4 bases, with 13 bases left between them. Germline lookup yields CDR1 MGHRA and CDR2 YSYEKL.

V and J are TRBV6-1 and TRBJ1-3; possible D gene TRBD1, 6 bases. This CDR3 has 16 amino acids. The germline CDR1 and CDR2 sequences are MNHNS and SASEGT. Between the trimmed V and J ends, which lost 1 base and 0 bases, there was a span of 10 bases. The CDR3 here is CASSEGGPHSGNTIYF. CDR3 nucleotide sequence: TGTGCCAGCAGTGAAGGGGGGCCGCACTCTGGAAACACCATATATTTT.

The chain joins TRBV15 to TRBJ2-3; 11 bases agree with TRBD1. Trimming at V came to 4 bases and at J to 0 bases, leaving 6 bases not matched to a gene. Germline values: CDR1 LNHNV, CDR2 YYDKDF (reference sequence). The length of the CDR3 is 17 residues. CDR3 sequence reads: CATSIGQGAASTDTQYF. As DNA, the CDR3 is TGTGCCACCAGCATCGGACAGGGGGCAGCTAGCACAGATACGCAGTATTTT.

The CDR3 here is CASSFTRQLGYTF. The DNA of the CDR3 is TGCGCCAGCAGCTTTACGAGACAGCTGGGCTACACCTTC. The chain joins TRBV5-1 to TRBJ1-2, with D perhaps TRBD1 (5 bases). The CDR3 extends over 13 amino acids. Germline CDR1 is SGHRS and CDR2 is YFSETQ. V shed 2 bases and J shed 8 bases, with 13 bases lying between them. The full variable domain, rest sourced from reference TRBV5-1 and TRBJ1-2, is KAGVTQTPRYLIKTRGQQVTLSCSPISGHRSVSWYQQTPGQGLQFLFEYFSETQRNKGNFPGRFSGRQFSNSRSEMNVSTLELGDSALYLCASSFTRQLGYTFGSGTRLTVV.

The J gene is TRBJ1-6, the V gene TRBV4-1; 10 bases map to TRBD1. V lost 0 bases to trimming and J lost 10 bases; unmatched junction nucleotides: 6. The germline V gene has CDR1 MGHRA and CDR2 YSYEKL. CDR3 size: 16 residues. CDR3: CASSQEGTGAKSPLHF. The CDR3, as DNA: TGCGCCAGCAGCCAAGAGGGGACAGGGGCGAAATCACCCCTCCACTTT.

The chain couples TRBV6-2 or TRBV6-3 to TRBJ1-2; no definite D call. V gave up 5 bases and J gave up 4 bases, with 14 bases separating them. This CDR3 is 14 amino acids long. CDR1 is MNHEY and CDR2 is SVGEGT in the germline V gene. CDR3 in amino acids: CASSDGPQAYGYTF. The CDR3 DNA reads TGTGCCAGCAGTGATGGGCCCCAGGCCTATGGCTACACCTTC.

This clone was detected only a few times. The genes are TRBV5-6 and TRBJ1-5, with D perhaps TRBD1 (6 bases). CDR3 size: 14 residues. The germline CDR1 and CDR2 sequences are SGHDT and YYEEEE. The ends were cut back, 4 bases at V and 3 bases at J, with 11 bases in the middle. DNA for the CDR3: TGTGCCAGCAGCAGAGGACAGCTCAATCAGCCCCAGCATTTT. This codes for CASSRGQLNQPQHF. Drawing the rest from reference TRBV5-6 and TRBJ1-5, the complete variable domain is DAGVTQSPTHLIKTRGQQVTLRCSPKSGHDTVSWYQQALGQGPQFIFQYYEEEERQRGNFPDRFSGHQFPNYSSELNVNALLLGDSALYLCASSRGQLNQPQHFGDGTRLSIL.

This rearrangement joins TRBV7-8 to TRBJ2-7, with TRBD1 matching over 8 bases. J was trimmed by 0 bases and V by 5 bases; bases with no gene match: 9. Germline V gene data show CDR1 as SGHVS and CDR2 as FQNEAQ. This CDR3 contains 16 residues. The CDR3, as DNA: TGTGCCAGCAGCCAACGAACAGGGGGGTTCTCCTACGAGCAGTACTTC. It is translated as CASSQRTGGFSYEQYF. The full variable domain, completed using reference TRBV7-8 and TRBJ2-7, is GAGVSQSPRYKVAKRGQDVALRCDPISGHVSLFWYQQALGQGPEFLTYFQNEAQLDKSGLPSDRFFAERPEGSVSTLKIQRTQQEDSAVYLCASSQRTGGFSYEQYFGPGTRLTVT.

The genes are TRBV5-6 and TRBJ1-4, with D perhaps TRBD1 (5 bases). Germline V gives CDR1 SGHDT, CDR2 YYEEEE. The CDR3 consists of 15 residues. Trimming stripped 4 bases from V and 5 bases from J, with 15 bases between. CDR3 region: CASSATGEANEKLFF. Written as DNA, the CDR3 is TGTGCCAGCAGCGCCACGGGGGAAGCAAATGAAAAACTGTTTTTT.

This rearrangement joins TRBV5-1 to TRBJ1-5; the D is unclear. Germline CDR1 and CDR2: SGHRS and YFSETQ. This CDR3 has 14 amino acids. The V end was cut by 0 bases, the J end by 5 bases, with 9 bases between. CDR3 coding DNA: TGCGCCAGCAGCTTGGACGGTTTCGATCAGCCCCAGCATTTT. This codes for CASSLDGFDQPQHF.

The CDR3 sequence is CASSLRTGWANEKLFF. CDR3 sequence (DNA): TGTGCCAGCAGTCTACGGACAGGGTGGGCTAATGAAAAACTGTTTTTT. The V gene is TRBV27, the J gene TRBJ1-4; 8 bases align to TRBD1. V was clipped by 5 bases and J by 3 bases; unmatched bases: 8. Germline V CDR1 and CDR2: MNHEY, SMNVEV (reference sequence). The CDR3 has 16 residues.

The genes are TRBV19 and TRBJ2-5, with unresolved D. Germline V gene sequence: CDR1 LNHDA, CDR2 SQIVND (reference sequence). The ends were cut back, 0 bases at V and 5 bases at J, with 16 bases in the middle. CDR3 length equals 16 residues. The CDR3 sequence is CASSIDLRSMAETQYF. The CDR3 DNA reads as TGTGCCAGTAGTATAGATTTGAGGTCCATGGCGGAGACCCAGTACTTC.

This clone was observed a single time. The chain joins TRBV2 to TRBJ1-2; 10 bases agree with TRBD1. The germline V gene has CDR1 SNHLY and CDR2 FYNNEI. This CDR3 has 12 amino acids. V lost 6 bases, J lost 8 bases, and 3 bases stayed unmatched. The CDR3: CASRGTGEGYTF. In DNA form, the CDR3 reads TGTGCCAGCAGAGGGACAGGGGAAGGCTACACCTTC.